The 22 T cell receptor beta chains listed next were all sequenced from one sample in a study of OX40 agonist ivuxolimab in advanced cancers. Assay: immunoSEQ multiplex PCR; the TCRdb copy retains only in-frame clones and omits some. This table has tens of thousands of clones, less than 90% appearing once. The sequences come from CD4+ or CD8+ T cells sorted from blood, collected in a trial of the OX40 agonist ivuxolimab. All receptors derive from an adult with an advanced solid tumor such as melanoma, head and neck, liver or kidney cancer.

This clone occurred a few times. J is TRBJ1-5 and V is TRBV7-9; D remains ambiguous. This CDR3 spans 13 amino acids. With 8 bases removed from V and 0 bases from J, the gap between germline ends came to 8 bases. In germline, CDR1 is SEHNR, CDR2 FQNEAQ (reference sequence). The CDR3 DNA reads TGTGCCAGCGGCAGCCATAGCAATCAGCCCCAGCATTTT. As protein: CASGSHSNQPQHF.

The rearrangement joins TRBV10-3 to TRBJ2-7; D is undetermined. Germline V gene sequence: CDR1 ENHRY, CDR2 SYGVKD. This CDR3 region has 13 residues. Trimming stripped 8 bases from V and 0 bases from J, with 11 bases between. The CDR3 DNA reads TGTGCCATCGGGTCAGGCGACTCCTACGAGCAGTACTTC. It codes for CAIGSGDSYEQYF.

The rearrangement joins TRBV2 to TRBJ1-5; 10 nucleotides agree with TRBD1. Germline CDR1 and CDR2: SNHLY and FYNNEI. J was trimmed by 2 bases and V by 6 bases; bases with no gene match: 7. CDR3 length: 16 residues. The CDR3 reads CASRGAGTGGNQPQHF. CDR3 sequence (DNA): TGTGCCAGCAGGGGAGCCGGGACAGGGGGCAATCAGCCCCAGCATTTT.

This clone was found a few times. The genes are TRBV19 and TRBJ2-1; D not resolved. The CDR3 extends over 13 amino acids. CDR1 is LNHDA, CDR2 SQIVND, per germline (reference sequence). V was shortened by 6 bases and J by 5 bases, with 11 bases between the two germline ends. CDR3 coding DNA: TGTGCCAGTAGCCTCGTCGGGCACAATGAGCAGTTCTTC. It codes for CASSLVGHNEQFF. Using reference TRBV19 and TRBJ2-1 for the parts outside the CDR3, the full variable domain is DGGITQSPKYLFRKEGQNVTLSCEQNLNHDAMYWYRQDPGQGLRLIYYSQIVNDFQKGDIAEGYSVSREKKESFPLTVTSAQKNPTAFYLCASSLVGHNEQFFGPGTRLTVL.

This clone has just a few counts. J is TRBJ1-1 and V is TRBV7-9; possible D gene TRBD1, 6 bases. Trimming removed 5 bases from V and 1 base from J, with 8 bases in between. Germline-derived CDR1 and CDR2 are SEHNR and FQNEAQ (reference sequence). This CDR3 comprises 13 residues. CDR3 sequence (DNA): TGTGCCAGCAGCCCGACAGGGAACACTGAAGCTTTCTTT. It yields the protein CASSPTGNTEAFF.

Details on this clone: This sample also contains other DNA sequences that code for the same CDR3. The chain employs TRBV5-8 and TRBJ2-1, with 7 nucleotides matching TRBD2. The V gene end was trimmed by 3 bases and the J gene end by 0 bases; junction bases not matched to a gene: 0. The CDR3 totals 14 residues. Germline V CDR1 and CDR2: SGHTS, YDEGEE. The CDR3 reads CASSWGGSYNEQFF. In DNA, the CDR3 is TGTGCCAGCAGCTGGGGGGGCTCCTACAATGAGCAGTTCTTC.

The gene calls are TRBV6-4 and TRBJ1-1; 9 bases are a match to TRBD1. This CDR3 has 15 amino acids. The ends lost 5 bases at V and 1 base at J; junction bases unmatched: 5. Per the germline V gene, CDR1 is MRHNA and CDR2 is SNTAGT. CDR3 region: CASSLDRGGNTEAFF. For the CDR3, the DNA is TGTGCCAGCAGTTTGGACAGGGGAGGGAACACTGAAGCTTTCTTT.

The gene calls are TRBV11-2 and TRBJ2-1; no clear D. The CDR3 runs to 13 residues. V gave up 10 bases and J gave up 7 bases, with 17 bases separating them. CDR1 is SGHAT and CDR2 is FQNNGV in the germline V gene. The CDR3 nucleotides are TGTGCCATCCGGGTCCCACTTTTTAATGAGCAGTTCTTC. It is translated as CAIRVPLFNEQFF. Filled out from reference TRBV11-2 and TRBJ2-1, the complete variable domain reads EAGVAQSPRYKIIEKRQSVAFWCNPISGHATLYWYQQILGQGPKLLIQFQNNGVVDDSQLPKDRFSAERLKGVDSTLKIQPAKLEDSAVYLCAIRVPLFNEQFFGPGTRLTVL.

The chain has TRBV5-1 and TRBJ1-1, with D unclear. Trimming shortened V by 2 bases and J by 1 base, and 3 bases separated the two germline ends. This CDR3 contains 12 residues. CDR1 is SGHRS, CDR2 YFSETQ, per germline. This CDR3 is CASSFGNTEAFF. The CDR3 DNA sequence: TGCGCCAGCAGCTTCGGGAACACTGAAGCTTTCTTT.

The CDR3 sequence is CASSLRDRGPTEAFF. The CDR3 nucleotides are TGTGCCAGCAGCTTAAGGGACAGGGGGCCCACTGAAGCTTTCTTT. V usage is TRBV7-3 and J usage is TRBJ1-1, with TRBD1 matching 12 bases. V lost 1 base, J lost 4 bases, and 1 base stayed unmatched. CDR1 is SGHTA and CDR2 is FQGTGA in the germline V gene. The CDR3 has 15 amino acids.

The chain carries TRBV6-5 and TRBJ2-5; tentative D call: TRBD2 (6 bases). Per the germline V gene, CDR1 is MNHEY and CDR2 is SVGAGI. The CDR3 has 12 residues. The V and J ends lost 7 bases and 7 bases respectively, with 13 bases between them. The CDR3 DNA sequence: TGTGCCAGCACTGACTGGGGGGTGACCCAGTACTTC. Amino acid sequence: CASTDWGVTQYF.

This chain links TRBV28 with TRBJ1-2; tentatively, D is TRBD1 (5 bases). This CDR3 is 15 amino acids long. V lost 3 bases and J lost 4, with 15 bases in between. Germline-derived CDR1 and CDR2 are MDHEN and SYDVKM. CDR3 DNA: TGTGCCAGCAGTTTTCCCAGGGCTGGCGTCTATGGCTACACCTTC. Translating it yields CASSFPRAGVYGYTF.

In its sample, this clone was seen a few times. The gene calls are TRBV6-6 and TRBJ2-3, with D unresolved. V gave up 2 bases and J gave up 2 bases, with 14 bases separating them. In germline, CDR1 is MNHNY, CDR2 SVGAGI (reference sequence). This CDR3 has 16 residues. The CDR3 loop reads CASSYEVSSYTDTQYF. CDR3 coding DNA: TGTGCCAGCAGTTACGAAGTTAGCAGTTACACAGATACGCAGTATTTT.

The genes are TRBV7-6 and TRBJ2-2; TRBD2 agrees at 14 bases. The CDR3 has 19 amino acids. The V gene's germline CDR1 is SGHVS and CDR2 FNYEAQ. The J segment lost 0 bases and the V segment lost 4 bases, leaving 7 bases of the junction unmatched. CDR3 in amino acids: CASSSGLAGASSNTGELFF. The CDR3 DNA follows: TGTGCCAGCAGCTCGGGACTAGCGGGGGCGAGCTCGAACACCGGGGAGCTGTTTTTT.

The chain combines TRBV28 with TRBJ2-4, with D possibly being TRBD2 (6 bases). The V and J ends lost 7 bases and 0 bases respectively, with 7 bases between them. This CDR3 contains 13 residues. Germline assignment: CDR1 MDHEN and CDR2 SYDVKM. Written as DNA, the CDR3 is TGTGCCAGCATGGGACTAGCCAAAAACATTCAGTACTTC. It codes for CASMGLAKNIQYF.

The genes are TRBV9 and TRBJ1-2; possibly TRBD1 for D (5 bases). The CDR3 contains 13 residues. CDR1 is SGDLS, CDR2 YYNGEE, per germline. V was shortened by 0 bases and J by 7 bases, with 10 bases between the two germline ends. CDR3 DNA sequence: TGTGCCAGCAGCGTAGGGGTGGGGCCTGGCTACACCTTC. Amino acids: CASSVGVGPGYTF.

The rearrangement uses TRBV6-6 and TRBJ2-1; TRBD1 agrees at 8 bases. The CDR3 is made up of 15 amino acids. CDR1 and CDR2 (germline): MNHNY, SVGAGI (reference sequence). The V and J ends lost 6 bases and 7 bases, in that order; junction bases with no gene match: 11. The CDR3 DNA reads TGTGCCAGCAGCCAGCCCCAGGGGGCGGGAAATGAGCAGTTCTTC. This encodes CASSQPQGAGNEQFF.

The V and J genes are TRBV7-8 and TRBJ2-5, with D unclear. This CDR3 comprises 16 residues. Germline CDR1 SGHVS, CDR2 FQNEAQ. V lost 1 base and J lost 5, with 17 bases in between. The CDR3 sequence: CASSLELSSRYETQYF. The CDR3 DNA reads TGTGCCAGCAGCTTAGAGTTATCTTCCAGATACGAGACCCAGTACTTC.

This chain connects TRBV27 to TRBJ2-3; possibly TRBD2 for D (6 bases). This CDR3 comprises 15 residues. CDR1 is MNHEY and CDR2 is SMNVEV in the germline V gene (reference sequence). V lost 3 bases, J lost 0 bases, and 10 bases lay in between. The CDR3 region is CASSLGGTSTDTQYF. The DNA of the CDR3 is TGTGCCAGCAGTTTGGGTGGGACTAGCACAGATACGCAGTATTTT.

The chain combines TRBV28 with TRBJ2-5; D not resolved. V lost 3 bases to trimming and J lost 1 base, with 9 bases between them. The length of the CDR3 is 14 residues. Germline lookup yields CDR1 MDHEN and CDR2 SYDVKM. The CDR3 loop reads CASSFLALQETQYF. The DNA of the CDR3 is TGTGCCAGCAGTTTTTTGGCGCTCCAAGAGACCCAGTACTTC.

This clone was recorded a few times. The chain employs TRBV18 and TRBJ2-3, with D hard to call. Per germline, CDR1 KGHSH and CDR2 LQKENI. The V gene lost 6 bases and the J gene lost 2 bases, with 12 bases spanning the gap. The CDR3 contains 14 residues. The CDR3 DNA reads TGTGCCAGCTCGTCGGGCTACTTCACAGATACGCAGTATTTT. This translates into CASSSGYFTDTQYF.

This clone is categorized as medium-sized. The chain employs TRBV9 and TRBJ2-5; 7 bases line up with TRBD1. J lost 6 bases, V lost 0 bases, and 5 bases had no gene match. This CDR3 has 14 residues. CDR1 SGDLS and CDR2 YYNGEE come from the germline V gene. The CDR3 reads CASSVAYRGQTQYF. CDR3 bases: TGTGCCAGCAGCGTAGCTTACAGGGGACAGACCCAGTACTTC.